This is a list of T cell receptor beta chains from one sample in a study of T cell responses to AZD1222 COVID-19 vaccine. Some clones are missing from TCRdb's copy, which holds only in-frame ones; the method was immunoSEQ multiplex PCR. The sample includes about 130,000 clones, 80% to 90% of them seen just once. This specimen consisted of peripheral blood, obtained on day 0 of AZD1222 vaccination. All receptors come from an adult in good health. CDR3s include the opening cysteine and the closing phenylalanine or tryptophan. Each record gives: J gene, D gene, clone size, V gene, CDR3 protein, CDR3 DNA. The D gene is left open where the match is weak. For some rows the clone size is stated as once, few or many, or as a class when expanded; others skip it.

j_call: TRBJ1-1
d_call: NA
clone_size: NA
v_call: TRBV6-6
cdr3_aa: CASSPDSTEAFF
cdr3_nt: TGTGCCAGCAGCCCCGACAGCACTGAAGCTTTCTTT

j_call: TRBJ1-6
d_call: NA
clone_size: NA
v_call: TRBV18
cdr3_aa: CASSPQGSESPLHF
cdr3_nt: TGTGCCAGCTCACCACAGGGGTCGGAATCACCCCTCCACTTT

j_call: TRBJ1-2
d_call: NA
clone_size: NA
v_call: TRBV11-3
cdr3_aa: CASSFTGLGGYTF
cdr3_nt: TGTGCCAGCAGCTTCACAGGGCTGGGGGGCTACACCTTC

j_call: TRBJ1-4
d_call: TRBD1
clone_size: NA
v_call: TRBV5-1
cdr3_aa: CASSLAGTGDEKLFF
cdr3_nt: TGCGCCAGCAGCTTGGCCGGGACAGGGGATGAAAAACTGTTTTTT

j_call: TRBJ1-4
d_call: TRBD1
clone_size: NA
v_call: TRBV29-1
cdr3_aa: CSARASTGNEKLFF
cdr3_nt: TGCAGCGCTAGGGCCTCGACAGGGAATGAAAAACTGTTTTTT

j_call: TRBJ2-1
d_call: NA
clone_size: NA
v_call: TRBV28
cdr3_aa: CASSLFGTYNEQFF
cdr3_nt: TGTGCCAGCAGTTTATTCGGGACCTACAATGAGCAGTTCTTC

j_call: TRBJ1-2
d_call: NA
clone_size: NA
v_call: TRBV19
cdr3_aa: CASTLNYGYTF
cdr3_nt: TGTGCCAGTACTCTCAACTATGGCTACACCTTC

j_call: TRBJ1-2
d_call: TRBD1
clone_size: NA
v_call: TRBV6-5
cdr3_aa: CASSWDRKWNGYTF
cdr3_nt: TGTGCCAGCAGTTGGGACAGGAAATGGAATGGCTACACCTTC

j_call: TRBJ1-2
d_call: NA
clone_size: NA
v_call: TRBV28
cdr3_aa: CASSSWRTANYGYTF
cdr3_nt: TGTGCCAGCAGTAGTTGGCGGACTGCTAACTATGGCTACACCTTC

j_call: TRBJ2-3
d_call: NA
clone_size: NA
v_call: TRBV19
cdr3_aa: CASSIRDTDTQYF
cdr3_nt: TGTGCCAGTAGTATCAGGGATACAGATACGCAGTATTTT

j_call: TRBJ1-2
d_call: NA
clone_size: once
v_call: TRBV28
cdr3_aa: CASSLGPDYGYTF
cdr3_nt: TGTGCCAGCAGCCTGGGACCTGACTATGGCTACACCTTC

j_call: TRBJ2-1
d_call: NA
clone_size: NA
v_call: TRBV5-1
cdr3_aa: CASSLGTPPYNEQFF
cdr3_nt: TGCGCCAGCAGCTTGGGGACTCCCCCCTACAATGAGCAGTTCTTC

j_call: TRBJ2-5
d_call: TRBD2
clone_size: NA
v_call: TRBV3-1/TRBV3-2
cdr3_aa: CASSRERGPAGQETQYF
cdr3_nt: TGTGCCAGCAGCCGGGAGCGGGGGCCCGCGGGACAAGAGACCCAGTACTTC

j_call: TRBJ1-1
d_call: NA
clone_size: NA
v_call: TRBV5-1
cdr3_aa: CASSVLSGEAEAFF
cdr3_nt: TGCGCCAGCAGCGTCCTATCAGGGGAGGCTGAAGCTTTCTTT

j_call: TRBJ1-4
d_call: TRBD1
clone_size: NA
v_call: TRBV3-1/TRBV3-2
cdr3_aa: CASGQAKATNEKLFF
cdr3_nt: TGTGCCAGTGGACAGGCCAAGGCAACTAATGAAAAACTGTTTTTT

j_call: TRBJ2-5
d_call: NA
clone_size: NA
v_call: TRBV11-2
cdr3_aa: CASSLGQSYLGETQYF
cdr3_nt: TGTGCCAGCAGCTTAGGACAGTCCTACCTAGGGGAGACCCAGTACTTC

j_call: TRBJ2-7
d_call: TRBD2
clone_size: once
v_call: TRBV18
cdr3_aa: CASSQGLAGLGEQYF
cdr3_nt: TGTGCCAGCTCACAGGGACTAGCGGGATTGGGCGAGCAGTACTTC

j_call: TRBJ2-1
d_call: TRBD2
clone_size: NA
v_call: TRBV5-1
cdr3_aa: CASRLTPGTNLNEQFF
cdr3_nt: TGCGCCAGCAGGTTAACTCCCGGGACTAACCTCAATGAGCAGTTCTTC

j_call: TRBJ1-4
d_call: NA
clone_size: NA
v_call: TRBV4-1
cdr3_aa: CASSLGPNEKLFF
cdr3_nt: TGCGCCAGCAGTCTAGGACCCAATGAAAAACTGTTTTTT

j_call: TRBJ2-6
d_call: TRBD2
clone_size: NA
v_call: TRBV5-1
cdr3_aa: CASGGLAASGANVLTF
cdr3_nt: TGCGCCAGCGGGGGACTAGCGGCCTCTGGGGCCAACGTCCTGACTTTC

j_call: TRBJ1-1
d_call: TRBD1
clone_size: NA
v_call: TRBV10-3
cdr3_aa: CAIRDRGQDTEAFF
cdr3_nt: TGTGCCATCCGGGACAGGGGGCAAGATACTGAAGCTTTCTTT

j_call: TRBJ2-7
d_call: TRBD2
clone_size: NA
v_call: TRBV6-5
cdr3_aa: CASAPRLTSEYEQYF
cdr3_nt: TGTGCCAGCGCCCCTAGATTGACTAGCGAGTACGAGCAGTACTTC

j_call: TRBJ1-4
d_call: NA
clone_size: NA
v_call: TRBV7-2
cdr3_aa: CASSLAVGATNEKLFF
cdr3_nt: TGTGCCAGCAGCTTAGCGGTTGGGGCAACTAATGAAAAACTGTTTTTT

j_call: TRBJ2-5
d_call: NA
clone_size: NA
v_call: TRBV5-1
cdr3_aa: CASSLRDWETQYF
cdr3_nt: TGCGCCAGCAGCTTGAGGGATTGGGAGACCCAGTACTTC

j_call: TRBJ2-7
d_call: NA
clone_size: NA
v_call: TRBV12-3/TRBV12-4
cdr3_aa: CASSSEYEQYF
cdr3_nt: TGTGCCAGCAGCTCTGAGTACGAGCAGTACTTC

j_call: TRBJ1-6
d_call: TRBD1
clone_size: NA
v_call: TRBV5-5
cdr3_aa: CASSSLTGGPNSPLHF
cdr3_nt: TGTGCCAGCAGCTCATTAACAGGGGGACCTAATTCACCCCTCCACTTT

j_call: TRBJ2-2
d_call: NA
clone_size: NA
v_call: TRBV6-2/TRBV6-3
cdr3_aa: CASSWDIEAGLELFF
cdr3_nt: TGTGCCAGCAGTTGGGACATTGAGGCCGGGTTGGAGCTGTTTTTT

j_call: TRBJ2-7
d_call: NA
clone_size: once
v_call: TRBV18
cdr3_aa: CASSPDPLEQYF
cdr3_nt: TGTGCCAGCTCACCAGACCCGCTCGAGCAGTACTTC

j_call: TRBJ2-3
d_call: NA
clone_size: NA
v_call: TRBV15
cdr3_aa: CATSRDSRGADTQYF
cdr3_nt: TGTGCCACCAGCAGAGATTCCAGGGGGGCAGATACGCAGTATTTT

j_call: TRBJ1-1
d_call: NA
clone_size: NA
v_call: TRBV3-1/TRBV3-2
cdr3_aa: CASSSTSQGNTEAFF
cdr3_nt: TGTGCCAGCAGCTCTACTTCACAGGGGAACACTGAAGCTTTCTTT

j_call: TRBJ2-2
d_call: NA
clone_size: NA
v_call: TRBV29-1
cdr3_aa: CSVDRNTGELFF
cdr3_nt: TGCAGCGTTGACAGGAACACCGGGGAGCTGTTTTTT

j_call: TRBJ2-1
d_call: TRBD1
clone_size: NA
v_call: TRBV24-1
cdr3_aa: CATSVPGTGGYNEQFF
cdr3_nt: TGTGCCACCAGTGTCCCAGGGACAGGGGGCTACAATGAGCAGTTCTTC

j_call: TRBJ1-1
d_call: NA
clone_size: NA
v_call: TRBV7-2
cdr3_aa: CASSRRDGRMANTEAFF
cdr3_nt: TGTGCCAGCAGCCGCCGGGACGGGCGGATGGCGAACACTGAAGCTTTCTTT

j_call: TRBJ2-1
d_call: NA
clone_size: NA
v_call: TRBV7-2
cdr3_aa: CASSPGKISRGDEQFF
cdr3_nt: TGTGCCAGCAGCCCAGGGAAAATTTCCAGGGGGGACGAGCAGTTCTTC

j_call: TRBJ1-1
d_call: NA
clone_size: NA
v_call: TRBV15
cdr3_aa: CATRVGGDTEAFF
cdr3_nt: TGTGCCACCAGGGTGGGGGGAGACACTGAAGCTTTCTTT

j_call: TRBJ1-1
d_call: NA
clone_size: NA
v_call: TRBV20-1
cdr3_aa: CSASSGVTEAFF
cdr3_nt: TGCAGTGCTAGTTCAGGGGTTACTGAAGCTTTCTTT

j_call: TRBJ2-7
d_call: TRBD2
clone_size: NA
v_call: TRBV20-1
cdr3_aa: CSASRETSGRHEQYF
cdr3_nt: TGCAGTGCTAGTAGGGAGACTAGCGGGAGACATGAGCAGTACTTC

j_call: TRBJ1-1
d_call: NA
clone_size: NA
v_call: TRBV3-1/TRBV3-2
cdr3_aa: CASSQSTSAAFF
cdr3_nt: TGTGCCAGCAGCCAAAGCACTTCAGCGGCTTTCTTT

j_call: TRBJ2-5
d_call: TRBD1
clone_size: NA
v_call: TRBV5-1
cdr3_aa: CASSSTGQGEETQYF
cdr3_nt: TGCGCCAGCAGTTCAACAGGACAGGGAGAAGAGACCCAGTACTTC

j_call: TRBJ2-7
d_call: NA
clone_size: NA
v_call: TRBV28
cdr3_aa: CASSVGRKRDYEQYF
cdr3_nt: TGTGCCAGCAGTGTGGGTCGGAAGCGAGACTACGAGCAGTACTTC

j_call: TRBJ2-5
d_call: NA
clone_size: NA
v_call: TRBV7-9
cdr3_aa: CASSSGLLGTQYF
cdr3_nt: TGTGCCAGCAGCTCCGGGTTACTTGGGACCCAGTACTTC

j_call: TRBJ1-5
d_call: NA
clone_size: NA
v_call: TRBV15
cdr3_aa: CATSRDGRTSPQHF
cdr3_nt: TGTGCCACCAGCAGAGATGGGAGGACTTCGCCCCAGCATTTT

j_call: TRBJ2-7
d_call: NA
clone_size: NA
v_call: TRBV27
cdr3_aa: CASSLGRGEQYF
cdr3_nt: TGTGCCAGCAGTTTAGGGCGGGGCGAGCAGTACTTC

j_call: TRBJ2-4
d_call: NA
clone_size: NA
v_call: TRBV2
cdr3_aa: CASTYAGTTKYF
cdr3_nt: TGTGCCAGCACTTACGCCGGGACAACAAAGTACTTC

j_call: TRBJ1-2
d_call: NA
clone_size: once
v_call: TRBV7-2
cdr3_aa: CASSLKPGQNYGYTF
cdr3_nt: TGTGCCAGCAGCTTAAAACCCGGACAGAACTATGGCTACACCTTC

j_call: TRBJ2-7
d_call: TRBD2
clone_size: NA
v_call: TRBV30
cdr3_aa: CAWRFAGTSGSNEQYF
cdr3_nt: TGTGCCTGGAGGTTCGCTGGGACTAGCGGGAGCAACGAGCAGTACTTC

j_call: TRBJ1-6
d_call: TRBD1
clone_size: once
v_call: TRBV28
cdr3_aa: CASTDRGHNSPLHF
cdr3_nt: TGTGCCAGCACCGACAGGGGCCACAATTCACCCCTCCACTTT

j_call: TRBJ2-2
d_call: TRBD1
clone_size: NA
v_call: TRBV2
cdr3_aa: CASSEAAGQGYTGELFF
cdr3_nt: TGTGCCAGCAGTGAAGCGGCGGGACAGGGGTACACCGGGGAGCTGTTTTTT

j_call: TRBJ2-3
d_call: TRBD2
clone_size: few
v_call: TRBV5-1
cdr3_aa: CASSLGTGLAGTTDTQYF
cdr3_nt: TGCGCCAGCAGCTTAGGGACAGGACTAGCGGGGACTACAGATACGCAGTATTTT

j_call: TRBJ1-1
d_call: NA
clone_size: NA
v_call: TRBV19
cdr3_aa: CASSINTFTEAFF
cdr3_nt: TGTGCCAGTAGTATAAACACCTTCACTGAAGCTTTCTTT

j_call: TRBJ2-1
d_call: NA
clone_size: NA
v_call: TRBV3-1/TRBV3-2
cdr3_aa: CASSQGWSYEQFF
cdr3_nt: TGTGCCAGCAGCCAAGGGTGGTCCTATGAGCAGTTCTTC

j_call: TRBJ2-7
d_call: NA
clone_size: NA
v_call: TRBV6-2/TRBV6-3
cdr3_aa: CASSLEDMGEQYF
cdr3_nt: TGTGCCAGCAGCCTCGAGGACATGGGCGAGCAGTACTTC

j_call: TRBJ1-2
d_call: NA
clone_size: NA
v_call: TRBV6-5
cdr3_aa: CASSMGPSYTF
cdr3_nt: TGTGCCAGCAGTATGGGACCATCCTACACCTTC

j_call: TRBJ2-1
d_call: TRBD2
clone_size: NA
v_call: TRBV5-1
cdr3_aa: CASSSGLAGGLYNEQFF
cdr3_nt: TGCGCCAGCAGCTCGGGACTAGCGGGAGGCCTCTACAATGAGCAGTTCTTC

j_call: TRBJ1-5
d_call: TRBD1
clone_size: NA
v_call: TRBV18
cdr3_aa: CASSPRTGGSEAQHF
cdr3_nt: TGTGCCAGCTCACCACGGACAGGCGGAAGTGAGGCCCAGCATTTT

j_call: TRBJ2-3
d_call: NA
clone_size: NA
v_call: TRBV7-8
cdr3_aa: CASSLTAGWSTDTQYF
cdr3_nt: TGTGCCAGCAGCTTAACGGCAGGGTGGAGCACAGATACGCAGTATTTT

j_call: TRBJ1-3
d_call: TRBD1
clone_size: NA
v_call: TRBV3-1/TRBV3-2
cdr3_aa: CASSQSHRGHSGNTIYF
cdr3_nt: TGTGCCAGCAGCCAAAGCCACAGGGGGCACTCTGGAAACACCATATATTTT